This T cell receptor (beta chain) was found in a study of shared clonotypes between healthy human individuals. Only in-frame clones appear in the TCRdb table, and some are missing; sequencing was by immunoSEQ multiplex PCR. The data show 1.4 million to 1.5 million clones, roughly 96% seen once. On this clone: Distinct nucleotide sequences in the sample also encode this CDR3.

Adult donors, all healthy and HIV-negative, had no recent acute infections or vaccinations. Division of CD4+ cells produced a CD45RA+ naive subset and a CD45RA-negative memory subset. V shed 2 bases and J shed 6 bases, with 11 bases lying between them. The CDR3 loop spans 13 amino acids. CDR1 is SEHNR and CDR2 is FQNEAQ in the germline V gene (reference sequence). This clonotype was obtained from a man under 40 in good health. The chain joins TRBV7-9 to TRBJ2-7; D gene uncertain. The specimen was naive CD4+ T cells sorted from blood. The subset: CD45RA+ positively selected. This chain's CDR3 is CASSLSVGSEQYF. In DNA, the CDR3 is TGTGCCAGCAGCTTATCGGTTGGGTCCGAGCAGTACTTC.